This T cell receptor beta chain is drawn from a study of post-analysis software for immune sequencing data. Findings and caveats of the study: With TRBV5-6, TRBV5-1 and TRBV20-1 included, several TRBV segments were more frequent in patients than in controls.

Comment on this clonotype: Antigen unknown.

The TCR beta cDNA libraries carried unique molecular identifiers. There were roughly 0.95 to 10 million T cells, and roughly 0.5 million cDNA molecules came from them. TCRdb analysed the PCR reads with MiXCR anew, one entry per CDR3 protein. The table lists roughly 800,000 distinct CDR3 sequences, roughly 46% of them singletons. Losses at the gene ends were 4 bases for V and 4 bases for J; bases not matched to a gene: 6. Germline values: CDR1 MDHEN, CDR2 SYDVKM. CDR3 length equals 15 residues. Sequenced material: blood. The clonotype originates from a girl aged 10-17 years with multiple sclerosis. The chain links TRBV28 to TRBJ1-5, with 8 bases lining up with TRBD1. The CDR3 nucleotides read TGTGCCAGCAGTTGGACAGGGTTAGGGAATCAGCCCCAGCATTTT. Translated: CASSWTGLGNQPQHF.